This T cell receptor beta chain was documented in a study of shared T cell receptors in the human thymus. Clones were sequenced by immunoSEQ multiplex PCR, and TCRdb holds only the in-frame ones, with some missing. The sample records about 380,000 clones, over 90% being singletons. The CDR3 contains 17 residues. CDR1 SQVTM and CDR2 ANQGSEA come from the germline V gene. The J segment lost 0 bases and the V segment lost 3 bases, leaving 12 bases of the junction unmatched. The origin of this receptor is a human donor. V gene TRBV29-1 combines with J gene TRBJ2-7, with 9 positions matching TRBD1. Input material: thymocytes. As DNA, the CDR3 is TGCAGCGTTGAGCGGGCTATTGGGGACAGGGTCTCCTACGAGCAGTACTTC. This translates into CSVERAIGDRVSYEQYF.